The clone carrying this TCR beta chain was detected a few times. Its antigen remains unidentified. The source of the sample is a study of identical twins. Findings and limits, study-wide: The degree of excess twin sharing was weaker in beta out-of-frame sequences. Fewer insertions characterized abundant cord blood beta clonotypes, whereas memory repertoires showed none.

TCRdb reanalysed the 5' RACE reads using MiXCR and keeps one entry per CDR3 protein. This table holds roughly 690,000 distinct CDR3 sequences, 21% found once. This CDR3 is built from 15 residues. Trimming stripped 2 bases from V and 3 bases from J, with 14 bases between. The germline V gene encodes CDR1 LNHNV and CDR2 YYDKDF (reference sequence). This same sample was also part of a study on T cells expressing NK-cell markers. According to that study: HCMV seropositivity marked seven of the eight sequenced donors; one was seronegative. The sorts in several experiments were restricted to alpha-beta TCR T cells by an anti-gamma-delta TCR antibody.

The source of this sequence is a woman younger than 30 in good health. The sequenced sample was PBMCs. The rearrangement uses TRBV15 and TRBJ2-7; D gene uncertain. The CDR3 region has the DNA TGTGCCACCAGCAGATCAACCGTGGATGGCTACGAGCAGTACTTC. This gives the protein CATSRSTVDGYEQYF.